This T cell receptor (beta chain) was retrieved from a study of T cells after yellow fever vaccination. V lost 4 bases, J lost 4 bases, and 7 bases stayed unmatched. CDR1 is KGHDR and CDR2 is SFDVKD in the germline V gene. This CDR3 is 16 amino acids long. TCRdb re-analysed the 5' RACE reads in MiXCR, keeping a single row per CDR3 protein. The table records a few hundred thousand distinct CDR3 sequences, around 7% of them present only once. The study, taken as a whole, reports: Reappearing after the booster were most of the clones from primary vaccination (96% CD4, 85% to 90% CD8). Of the clonotypes, a small share occurred in both CD4 and CD8 compartments.

This clonotype has a count of ten or more. Antigen unknown. The sample was CD4+ T cells sorted from PBMCs, taken 15 days after the yellow fever booster vaccination. The J gene is TRBJ2-1, the V gene TRBV24-1; 9 nucleotides match TRBD2. The source is a man aged 25 to 40 who received the YFV17D yellow fever vaccine. CDR3 loop: CATSDLSGRPYNEQFF. The CDR3 DNA is TGTGCCACCAGTGACCTGAGCGGGAGGCCATACAATGAGCAGTTCTTC.